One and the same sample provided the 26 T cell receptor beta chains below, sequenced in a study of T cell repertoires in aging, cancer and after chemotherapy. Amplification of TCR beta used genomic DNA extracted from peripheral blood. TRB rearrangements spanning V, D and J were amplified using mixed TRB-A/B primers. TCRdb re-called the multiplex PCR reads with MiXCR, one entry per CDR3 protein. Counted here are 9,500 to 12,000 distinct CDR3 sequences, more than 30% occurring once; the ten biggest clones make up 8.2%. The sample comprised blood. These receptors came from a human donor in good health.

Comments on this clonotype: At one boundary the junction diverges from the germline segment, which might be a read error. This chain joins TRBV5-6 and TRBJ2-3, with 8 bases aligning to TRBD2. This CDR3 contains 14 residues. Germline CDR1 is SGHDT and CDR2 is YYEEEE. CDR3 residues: CASSQGTSQDTQYF. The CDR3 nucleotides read TGCGCCAGCAGCCAGGGGACTAGTCAAGATACGCAGTATTTT.

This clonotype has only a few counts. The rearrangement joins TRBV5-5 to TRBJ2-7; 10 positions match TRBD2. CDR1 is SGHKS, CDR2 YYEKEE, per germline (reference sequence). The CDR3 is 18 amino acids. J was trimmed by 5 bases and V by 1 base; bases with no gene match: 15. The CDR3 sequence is CASSLYQGGLAGVNEQYF. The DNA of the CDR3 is TGTGCCAGCAGCTTGTATCAGGGTGGGCTAGCGGGAGTAAACGAGCAGTACTTC.

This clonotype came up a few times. CDR3: CATSREDAGAGQPQHF. CDR3 nucleotides: TGTGCCACCAGCAGAGAGGACGCAGGGGCAGGTCAGCCCCAGCATTTT. V usage is TRBV15 and J usage is TRBJ1-5; a possible D gene is TRBD1 (6 bases). V was pared by 0 bases and J by 6 bases, with 15 bases between. The CDR3 covers 16 residues. CDR1 is LNHNV and CDR2 is YYDKDF in the germline V gene (reference sequence).

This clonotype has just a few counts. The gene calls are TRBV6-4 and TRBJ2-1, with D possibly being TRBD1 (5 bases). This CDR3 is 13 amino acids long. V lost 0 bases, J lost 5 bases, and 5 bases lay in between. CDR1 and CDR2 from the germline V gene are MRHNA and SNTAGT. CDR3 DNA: TGTGCCAGCAGTGACTCGGACAACAATGAGCAGTTCTTC. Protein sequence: CASSDSDNNEQFF.

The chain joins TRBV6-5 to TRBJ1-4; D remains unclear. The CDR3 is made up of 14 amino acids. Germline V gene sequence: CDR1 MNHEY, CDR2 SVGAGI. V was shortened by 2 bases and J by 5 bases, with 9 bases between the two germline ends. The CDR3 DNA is TGTGCCAGCAGTTACAGCACAGAAAATGAAAAACTGTTTTTT. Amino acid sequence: CASSYSTENEKLFF.

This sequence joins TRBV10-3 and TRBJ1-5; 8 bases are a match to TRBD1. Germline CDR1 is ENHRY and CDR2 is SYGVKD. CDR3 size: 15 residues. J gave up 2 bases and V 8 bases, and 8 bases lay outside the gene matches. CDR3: CAIGSTGEGNQPQHF. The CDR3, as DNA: TGTGCCATCGGCTCGACAGGGGAGGGCAATCAGCCCCAGCATTTT.

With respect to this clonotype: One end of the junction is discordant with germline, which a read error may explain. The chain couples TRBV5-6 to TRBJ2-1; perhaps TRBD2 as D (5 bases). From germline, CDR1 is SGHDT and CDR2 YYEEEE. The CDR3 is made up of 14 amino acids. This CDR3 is CASSRRTRTDEQFF. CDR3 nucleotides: TGCGCCAGCAGTCGTAGGACTCGCACCGATGAGCAGTTCTTC. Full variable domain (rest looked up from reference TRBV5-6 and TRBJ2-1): DAGVTQSPTHLIKTRGQQVTLRCSPKSGHDTVSWYQQALGQGPQFIFQYYEEEERQRGNFPDRFSGHQFPNYSSELNVNALLLGDSALYLCASSRRTRTDEQFFGPGTRLTVL.

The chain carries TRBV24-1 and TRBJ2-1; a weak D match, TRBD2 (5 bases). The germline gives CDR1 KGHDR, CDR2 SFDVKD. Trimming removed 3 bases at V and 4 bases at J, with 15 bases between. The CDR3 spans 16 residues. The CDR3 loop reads CATSDPAGYRYNEQFF. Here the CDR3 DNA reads TGTGCCACCAGTGATCCGGCGGGCTACCGGTACAATGAGCAGTTCTTC.

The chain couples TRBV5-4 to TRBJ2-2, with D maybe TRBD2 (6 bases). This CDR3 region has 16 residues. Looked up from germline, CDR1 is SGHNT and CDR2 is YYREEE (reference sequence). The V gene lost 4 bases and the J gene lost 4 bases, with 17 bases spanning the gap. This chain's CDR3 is CASSPGLAGLTGELFF. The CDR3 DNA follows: TGTGCCAGCAGCCCGGGACTCGCGGGACTCACCGGGGAGCTGTTTTTT.

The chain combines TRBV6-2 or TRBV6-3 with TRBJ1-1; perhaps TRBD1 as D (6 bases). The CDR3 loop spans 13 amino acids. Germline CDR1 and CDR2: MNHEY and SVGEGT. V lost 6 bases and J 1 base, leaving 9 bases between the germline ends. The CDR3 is CASRWTANTEAFF. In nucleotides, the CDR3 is TGTGCCAGCAGATGGACAGCGAACACTGAAGCTTTCTTT.

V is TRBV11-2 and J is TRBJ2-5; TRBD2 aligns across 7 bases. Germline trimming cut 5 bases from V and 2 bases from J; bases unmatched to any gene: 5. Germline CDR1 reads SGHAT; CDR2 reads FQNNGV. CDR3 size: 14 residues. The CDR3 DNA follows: TGTGCCAGCAGCCCTACTAGCGTACAAGAGACCCAGTACTTC. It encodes CASSPTSVQETQYF. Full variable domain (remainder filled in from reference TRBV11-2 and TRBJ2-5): EAGVAQSPRYKIIEKRQSVAFWCNPISGHATLYWYQQILGQGPKLLIQFQNNGVVDDSQLPKDRFSAERLKGVDSTLKIQPAKLEDSAVYLCASSPTSVQETQYFGPGTRLLVL.

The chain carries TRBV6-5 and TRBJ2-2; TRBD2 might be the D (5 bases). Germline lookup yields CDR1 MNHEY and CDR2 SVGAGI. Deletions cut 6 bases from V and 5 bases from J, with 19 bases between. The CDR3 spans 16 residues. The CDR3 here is CASRPPGLKRTGELFF. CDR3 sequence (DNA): TGTGCCAGCAGACCCCCTGGACTTAAACGGACCGGGGAGCTGTTTTTT.

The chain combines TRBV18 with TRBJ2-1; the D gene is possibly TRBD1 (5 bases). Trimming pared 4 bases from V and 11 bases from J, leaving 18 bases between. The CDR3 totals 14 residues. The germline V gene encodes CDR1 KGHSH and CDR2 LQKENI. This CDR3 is CASSLLFQGIKQFF. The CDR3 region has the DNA TGTGCCAGCTCACTACTCTTCCAGGGAATAAAGCAGTTCTTC.

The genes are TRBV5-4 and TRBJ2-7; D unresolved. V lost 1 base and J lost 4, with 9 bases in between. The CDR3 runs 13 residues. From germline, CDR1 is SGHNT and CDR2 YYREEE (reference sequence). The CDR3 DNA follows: TGTGCCAGCAGCTTGCAAGGCGTTTACGAGCAGTACTTC. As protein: CASSLQGVYEQYF. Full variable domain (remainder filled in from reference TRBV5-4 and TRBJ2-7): ETGVTQSPTHLIKTRGQQVTLRCSSQSGHNTVSWYQQALGQGPQFIFQYYREEENGRGNFPPRFSGLQFPNYSSELNVNALELDDSALYLCASSLQGVYEQYFGPGTRLTVT.

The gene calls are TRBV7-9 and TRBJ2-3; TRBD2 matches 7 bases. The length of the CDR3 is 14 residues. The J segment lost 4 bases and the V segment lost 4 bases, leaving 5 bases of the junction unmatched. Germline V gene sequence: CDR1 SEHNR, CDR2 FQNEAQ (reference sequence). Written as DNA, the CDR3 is TGTGCCAGCAGCTCCGCGGGAGACGCAGATACGCAGTATTTT. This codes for CASSSAGDADTQYF.

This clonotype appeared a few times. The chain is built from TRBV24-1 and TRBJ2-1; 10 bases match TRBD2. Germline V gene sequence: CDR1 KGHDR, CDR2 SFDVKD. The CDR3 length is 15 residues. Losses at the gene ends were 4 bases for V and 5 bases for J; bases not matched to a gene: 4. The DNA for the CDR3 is TGTGCCACCAGTGACCCCGGGACTAGCGACAATGAGCAGTTCTTC. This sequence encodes CATSDPGTSDNEQFF.

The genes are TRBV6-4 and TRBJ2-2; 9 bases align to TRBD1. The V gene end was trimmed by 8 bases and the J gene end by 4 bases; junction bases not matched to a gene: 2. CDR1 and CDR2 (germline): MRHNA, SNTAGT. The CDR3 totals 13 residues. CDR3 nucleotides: TGTGCCAGCGGGACAGGGCCCACCGGGGAGCTGTTTTTT. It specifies CASGTGPTGELFF.

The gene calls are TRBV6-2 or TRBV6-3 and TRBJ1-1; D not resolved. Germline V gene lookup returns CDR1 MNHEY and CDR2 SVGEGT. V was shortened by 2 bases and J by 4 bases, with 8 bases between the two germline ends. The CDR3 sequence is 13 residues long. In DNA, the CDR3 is TGTGCCAGCAGTTACAGGAGTACCACTGAAGCTTTCTTT. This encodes CASSYRSTTEAFF.

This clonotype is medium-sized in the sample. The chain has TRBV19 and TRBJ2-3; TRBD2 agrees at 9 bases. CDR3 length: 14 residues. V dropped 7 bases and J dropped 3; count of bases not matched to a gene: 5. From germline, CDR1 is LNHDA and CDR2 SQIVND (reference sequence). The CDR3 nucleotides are TGTGCCAGTACAGCGGGAGGAAGGACAGATACGCAGTATTTT. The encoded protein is CASTAGGRTDTQYF.

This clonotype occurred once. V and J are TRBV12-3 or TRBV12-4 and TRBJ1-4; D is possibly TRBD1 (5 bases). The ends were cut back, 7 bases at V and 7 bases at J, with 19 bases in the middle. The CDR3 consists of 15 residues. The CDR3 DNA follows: TGTGCCAGCACCAACGGGGGGGGAAGAGGTGAAAAACTGTTTTTT. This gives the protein CASTNGGGRGEKLFF.

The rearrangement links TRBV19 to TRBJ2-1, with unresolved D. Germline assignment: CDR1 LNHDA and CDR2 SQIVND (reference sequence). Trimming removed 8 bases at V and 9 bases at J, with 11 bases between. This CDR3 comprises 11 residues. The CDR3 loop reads CASSTRIEQFF. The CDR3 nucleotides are TGTGCCAGTTCAACGCGCATTGAGCAGTTCTTC.

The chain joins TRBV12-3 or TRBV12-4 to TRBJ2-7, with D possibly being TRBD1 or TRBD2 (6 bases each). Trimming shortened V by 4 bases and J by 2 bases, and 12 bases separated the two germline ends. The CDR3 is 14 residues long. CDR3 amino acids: CASSSQGTAYEQYF. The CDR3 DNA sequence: TGTGCCAGCAGTTCCCAGGGGACTGCCTACGAGCAGTACTTC.

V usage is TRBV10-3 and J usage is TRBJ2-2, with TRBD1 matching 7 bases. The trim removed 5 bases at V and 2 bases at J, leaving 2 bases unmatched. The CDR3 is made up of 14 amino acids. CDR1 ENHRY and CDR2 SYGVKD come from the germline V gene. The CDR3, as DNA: TGTGCCATCAGTCGGGACAGAAACACCGGGGAGCTGTTTTTT. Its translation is CAISRDRNTGELFF.

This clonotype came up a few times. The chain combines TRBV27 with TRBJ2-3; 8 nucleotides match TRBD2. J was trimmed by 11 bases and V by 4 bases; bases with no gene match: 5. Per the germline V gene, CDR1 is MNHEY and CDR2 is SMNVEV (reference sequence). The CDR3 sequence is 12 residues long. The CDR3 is CASSSSGGLQYF. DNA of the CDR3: TGTGCCAGCAGTTCCTCGGGAGGGCTGCAGTATTTT.

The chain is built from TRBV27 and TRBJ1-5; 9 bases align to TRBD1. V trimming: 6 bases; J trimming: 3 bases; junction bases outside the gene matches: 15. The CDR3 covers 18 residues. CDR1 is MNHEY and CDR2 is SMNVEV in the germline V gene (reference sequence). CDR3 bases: TGTGCCAGCAGCGACCCGAACAGGGGGCATAATAACAATCAGCCCCAGCATTTT. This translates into CASSDPNRGHNNNQPQHF.

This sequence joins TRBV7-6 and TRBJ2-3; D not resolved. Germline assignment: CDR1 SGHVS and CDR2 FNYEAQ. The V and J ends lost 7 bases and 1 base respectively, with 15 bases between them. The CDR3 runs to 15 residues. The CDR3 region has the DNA TGTGCCAGCATCCCCTATCAATCCGGCACAGATACGCAGTATTTT. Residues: CASIPYQSGTDTQYF.